This is a list of T cell receptor beta chains from one sample in a study of brain T cells in children with intractable seizures. Clones were read by immunoSEQ multiplex PCR, and TCRdb kept only the in-frame ones, dropping some. The sample shows 340,000 or so clones, nearly 95% of them seen only once. Sequences were derived from peripheral blood, sampled 4 to 5 months after surgery. Receptors originate from a boy under two years old with tuberous sclerosis and intractable seizures. The CDR3 runs from the conserved cysteine through the conserved F or W. A D gene is named only where the DNA matches it firmly.

cdr3_length	d_call	v_call	j_call	cdr3_aa
11	NA	TRBV30	TRBJ2-3	CAWSVLITQYF
13	NA	TRBV11-3	TRBJ1-4	CASKPRDNEKLFF
15	TRBD1	TRBV7-9	TRBJ1-3	CASSRTGSSGNTIYF
15	TRBD1	TRBV4-1	TRBJ1-5	CASSRTGNSNQPQHF
13	NA	TRBV27	TRBJ2-7	CASSSQNTYEQYF
15	TRBD1	TRBV4-1	TRBJ1-2	CASSHFRTGGRGYTF
14	NA	TRBV18	TRBJ2-3	CASSPPDLPDTQYF
19	NA	TRBV3-1/TRBV3-2	TRBJ1-3	CASSQVGFEGLGPGNTIYF
14	NA	TRBV5-1	TRBJ1-2	CASSLSGTNYGYTF
15	TRBD1	TRBV2	TRBJ1-6	CASRTGPSYNSPLHF
17	NA	TRBV6-6	TRBJ1-5	CASSPQGPSYSNQPQHF
17	NA	TRBV9	TRBJ1-2	CASSGHGAEAARYGYTF
14	TRBD2	TRBV30	TRBJ2-3	CAWSAGTRVDTQYF
17	TRBD2	TRBV7-3	TRBJ2-1	CASSIAPLTSGGNEQFF
15	NA	TRBV7-6	TRBJ1-5	CASSLDEGTGQPQHF
12	NA	TRBV29-1	TRBJ1-4	CSVKGDDQGLFF
17	NA	TRBV6-1	TRBJ2-3	CASSAPPGRKSTDTQYF
15	TRBD1	TRBV7-2	TRBJ1-4	CASSLGDRVREKLFF
14	NA	TRBV5-6	TRBJ1-2	CASSLGQSNYGYTF
14	TRBD2	TRBV27	TRBJ2-3	CVTSGGNEDMRQYF
16	TRBD2	TRBV5-1	TRBJ2-1	CASGSSGLSSYNEQFF
12	NA	TRBV6-5	TRBJ1-3	CASCPGRNTIYF
15	NA	TRBV4-1	TRBJ1-2	CASSQDWEGSKGYTF
14	NA	TRBV30	TRBJ1-6	CAWRVGHQRTPLHF
15	TRBD1	TRBV30	TRBJ2-7	CAWSVLGQAAYEQYF
15	NA	TRBV10-3	TRBJ1-2	CAISDGRGGNYGYTF
18	TRBD1	TRBV2	TRBJ1-4	CASTGTAELRPTNEKLFF
18	TRBD2	TRBV19	TRBJ2-7	CASSIGFLAGLYSYEQYF
15	TRBD1	TRBV9	TRBJ1-1	CASSAPDRGDTEAFF
15	TRBD1	TRBV4-1	TRBJ1-6	CASSQERQGSSPLHF
14	NA	TRBV7-2	TRBJ1-6	CASSLVGGNSPLHF
13	NA	TRBV19	TRBJ1-1	CASSNPDNTEAFF
16	TRBD2	TRBV7-3	TRBJ2-1	CASSLFSGGSSNEQFF
13	NA	TRBV4-2	TRBJ2-7	CASSHPLSGEQYF
13	NA	TRBV2	TRBJ1-1	CASSLSHNTEAFF
16	NA	TRBV5-1	TRBJ2-1	CASSLEGGQPSYEQFF
17	NA	TRBV15	TRBJ2-3	CATSRDRSSSSTDTQYF
15	NA	TRBV19	TRBJ2-2	CASSIRTGAGGELFF
15	TRBD1	TRBV7-8	TRBJ1-2	CASSSTRQGPYGYTF
12	NA	TRBV12-3/TRBV12-4	TRBJ2-5	CASSLQGPTQYF
13	TRBD1	TRBV19	TRBJ1-5	CASSWTGHQPQHF
16	TRBD1	TRBV5-6	TRBJ1-2	CASSKGARARNYGYTF
15	NA	TRBV5-6	TRBJ1-1	CASSPQRLGGTEAFF
16	NA	TRBV21-1	TRBJ1-1	CASSKARTGRDTEAFF
15	TRBD1	TRBV6-5	TRBJ2-7	CASIEQGQGSYEQYF
14	NA	TRBV27	TRBJ1-1	CASSPGLLNTEAFF
16	NA	TRBV6-5	TRBJ1-1	CASSYLDSLMNTEAFF
13	TRBD2	TRBV7-9	TRBJ2-7	CASSTRGGYEQYF
12	TRBD1	TRBV30	TRBJ1-2	CAWVTGGYGYTF
16	TRBD2	TRBV5-1	TRBJ2-7	CASSLEATSGTYEQYF
11	NA	TRBV28	TRBJ2-7	CASSILGEQYF
16	TRBD2	TRBV2	TRBJ2-3	CATIWTSGGAADTQYF
14	NA	TRBV6-5	TRBJ1-2	CASSYSRQPYGYTF
15	TRBD1	TRBV6-6	TRBJ1-5	CASSNQGVGNQPQHF